These 2 T cell receptor beta chains share one sample of origin, sequenced in a study of T cell responses to AZD1222 COVID-19 vaccine. Method: immunoSEQ multiplex PCR; TCRdb's copy keeps in-frame clones and lacks some. The data contain some 100,000 clones, 90% of them seen just once; the ten biggest clones take up 1% to 1.5%. This specimen consisted of peripheral blood, obtained on day 0 of AZD1222 vaccination. Receptor source: an adult in good health.

The genes are TRBV12-3 or TRBV12-4 and TRBJ2-2, with unresolved D. The CDR3 is 11 amino acids. V lost 5 bases and J 10 bases, leaving 8 bases between the germline ends. Here the CDR3 reads CASSPSMELFF. The CDR3 coding sequence is TGTGCCAGCAGTCCCTCCATGGAGCTGTTTTTT.

V is TRBV2 and J is TRBJ1-1; tentatively, D is TRBD1 (6 bases). Germline V lookup: CDR1 SNHLY, CDR2 FYNNEI. The CDR3 runs to 12 residues. With 8 bases removed from V and 7 bases from J, the gap between germline ends came to 14 bases. The DNA for the CDR3 is TGTGCCAGCCAGAATCAGGGGAATGAAGCTTTCTTT. Translated: CASQNQGNEAFF.